This entry describes one TCR beta chain. Its antigen is undetermined. This record belongs to a study of T-cell memory formation after mild COVID-19. Study-wide results and caveats: Pre-infection memory harbored some responding clones, suggesting cross-reactive memory joined.

The V end was cut by 0 bases, the J end by 7 bases, with 13 bases between. This CDR3 contains 13 residues. The germline CDR1 and CDR2 sequences are GTSNPN and SVGIG (reference sequence). With constant-segment primers, 5'RACE yielded cDNA libraries of TCR alpha and TCR beta that carried sample barcodes and UMIs. MiXCR, run by TCRdb on the 5' RACE reads, gives a single entry per CDR3 protein. The table lists roughly 550,000 distinct CDR3 sequences, 20% of them singletons. The chain couples TRBV30 to TRBJ2-7, with D perhaps matching TRBD2 (5 bases). The sequence was collected from an adult woman who had mild COVID-19 (a few samples of this study predate the infection). Cell type and time point are not known. The sample consisted of PBMCs or a T cell subset sorted from them (not recorded which). The CDR3 coding sequence is TGTGCCTGGAGTGTTCACGGGCCGGGGGAGCAGTACTTC. This codes for CAWSVHGPGEQYF. Using reference TRBV30 and TRBJ2-7 for the parts outside the CDR3, the full variable domain is SQTIHQWPATLVQPVGSPLSLECTVEGTSNPNLYWYRQAAGRGLQLLFYSVGIGQISSEVPQNLSASRPQDRQFILSSKKLLLSDSGFYLCAWSVHGPGEQYFGPGTRLTVT.